This entry concerns a single TCR beta chain. The target antigen is unknown. Germline CDR1 is LNHDA and CDR2 is SQIVND (reference sequence). There are 16 residues in the CDR3. The J segment lost 5 bases and the V segment lost 3 bases, leaving 8 bases of the junction unmatched. Profiling relied on immunoSEQ multiplex PCR, and the TCRdb table lists in-frame clones only, not all of them. The data show 150,000 or so clones, with around 88% seen just once and about 20% held by the top ten. The data are from a study of cytomegalovirus exposure and HLA in healthy donors. Study conclusions and caveats: The TCR clusters that emerged in the first cohort tended, a later analysis found, to co-occur in the roughly 120 validation repertoires. Cytomegalovirus association was assigned to about 150 TCR beta chains.

J is TRBJ2-7 and V is TRBV19; TRBD2 aligns across 12 bases. This TCR derives from a man in his late teens or twenties in good health and CMV-seropositive. The sample taken for sequencing was PBMCs. The CDR3 DNA follows: TGTGCCAGTAGTATGTGGACTAGCGGGATCCGGGACGAGCAGTACTTC. Translating it yields CASSMWTSGIRDEQYF.